Shown below are 12 T cell receptor beta chains from a single sample sequenced in a study of T cells expressing NK-cell markers. Following a re-call of the 5' RACE reads, TCRdb has one entry per CDR3 protein and lacks DNA. The table for this sample gives a few hundred thousand distinct CDR3 sequences. The sequencing input was blood T cells: a sorted CD56 or NKG2C T cell subset, CD4+ or CD8+ T cells, or bulk PBMC T cells (not recorded which). Receptors were obtained from a man between 18 and 35 years old in good health.

This chain links TRBV6-1 with TRBJ1-1; TCRdb indicates TRBD1, and absent DNA this call remains unverified. The CDR3 is 14 amino acids. Germline CDR1 and CDR2: MNHNS and SASEGT. The CDR3 here is CASSFRGNAFEAFF.

V gene TRBV20-1 combines with J gene TRBJ2-1; the TCRdb D gene call, TRBD1, has no DNA to confirm it. CDR1 and CDR2 (germline): DFQATT, SNEGSKA (reference sequence). The CDR3 contains 12 residues. The CDR3 loop reads CSARGGWNEQFF.

The rearrangement links TRBV20-1 to TRBJ2-5; TCRdb's D call, TRBD1, is unchecked because there is no DNA. CDR3 length: 12 amino acids. Germline V gene data show CDR1 as DFQATT and CDR2 as SNEGSKA (reference sequence). The CDR3 here is CSASVGIETQYF.

The rearrangement joins TRBV11-2 to TRBJ2-3; without DNA, the TCRdb call of TRBD1 cannot be checked. The germline V gene encodes CDR1 SGHAT and CDR2 FQNNGV. The CDR3 extends over 14 amino acids. This CDR3 is CASSSLPGADTQYF.

The gene calls are TRBV29-1 and TRBJ2-1; TCRdb's D gene call, TRBD2, goes unchecked for lack of DNA. This CDR3 has 13 amino acids. Germline values: CDR1 SQVTM, CDR2 ANQGSEA. CDR3: CSVDTRELHEQFF.

This chain connects TRBV7-3 to TRBJ2-1; TCRdb proposes TRBD2, but this gene call is untestable without DNA. The CDR3 contains 16 residues. The germline gives CDR1 SGHTA, CDR2 FQGTGA. The CDR3 sequence: CASSDQLAGGYNEQFF. The entire variable domain, with the rest obtained from reference TRBV7-3 and TRBJ2-1, is as follows: GAGVSQTPSNKVTEKGKYVELRCDPISGHTALYWYRQSLGQGPEFLIYFQGTGAADDSGLPNDRFFAVRPEGSVSTLKIQRTERGDSAVYLCASSDQLAGGYNEQFFGPGTRLTVL.

The gene calls are TRBV5-1 and TRBJ2-5; TCRdb's assignment of TRBD2 cannot be checked, as there is no DNA. The CDR3 extends over 13 amino acids. CDR1 and CDR2 from the germline V gene are SGHRS and YFSETQ. CDR3 region: CAIRRRTQETQYF. The full variable domain, its missing parts supplied by reference TRBV5-1 and TRBJ2-5, is KAGVTQTPRYLIKTRGQQVTLSCSPISGHRSVSWYQQTPGQGLQFLFEYFSETQRNKGNFPGRFSGRQFSNSRSEMNVSTLELGDSALYLCAIRRRTQETQYFGPGTRLLVL.

The rearrangement uses TRBV5-1 and TRBJ2-3; no DNA is available, so the TRBD2 call from TCRdb remains unchecked. The CDR3 spans 17 residues. CDR1 and CDR2 (germline): SGHRS, YFSETQ. CDR3 region: CASSPTTSGRDTDTQYF.

This chain links TRBV2 with TRBJ2-3; TCRdb reports TRBD1, a call that lacks DNA to check it against. The CDR3 has 13 residues. Germline CDR1 and CDR2: SNHLY and FYNNEI. CDR3 protein: CASSRDRTDTQYF.

This chain connects TRBV20-1 to TRBJ2-7; TCRdb's D call, TRBD1, is unchecked because there is no DNA. The CDR3 length is 15 residues. Germline CDR1 and CDR2: DFQATT and SNEGSKA (reference sequence). CDR3 amino acids: CSASRRDRPAYEQYF.

CDR3 sequence: CASSWDRLITNSYNEQFF. The V gene is TRBV11-1, the J gene TRBJ2-1; with no DNA, the TCRdb D assignment of TRBD1 cannot be verified. CDR1 is SGHAT, CDR2 FQDESV, per germline (reference sequence). The CDR3 spans 18 residues.

The CDR3: CSVERGGGDTEAFF. This chain uses TRBV29-1 with TRBJ1-1; TCRdb gives TRBD1 as the D gene, but with no DNA this cannot be confirmed. The length of the CDR3 is 14 residues. From germline, CDR1 is SQVTM and CDR2 ANQGSEA.